This entry lists 28 T cell receptor beta chains sequenced from one sample in a study of graft-versus-host responses after intestinal transplantation. This table comes from immunoSEQ multiplex PCR, and its TCRdb copy is limited to in-frame clones, with some not included. In the table there are fewer than 110,000 clones, approximately 86% of which are singletons. Their target antigens are unknown. Specimen: unstimulated CD4+ T cells sorted from spleen or lymph node cells, collected before transplant. The source of these receptors is a human donor who was the organ donor for an intestinal transplant.

The V and J genes are TRBV4-1 and TRBJ1-5, with D uncertain. V lost 4 bases, J lost 6 bases, and 16 bases lay in between. This CDR3 has 15 amino acids. Germline V gene sequence: CDR1 MGHRA, CDR2 YSYEKL. For the CDR3, the DNA is TGCGCCAGCAGCCTTGATGCCACGGAGGGTCAGCCCCAGCATTTT. This sequence encodes CASSLDATEGQPQHF.

This chain uses TRBV29-1 with TRBJ1-5, with a tentative D call TRBD1 (5 bases). From germline, CDR1 is SQVTM and CDR2 ANQGSEA. This CDR3 contains 13 residues. V lost 6 bases and J 7 bases, leaving 16 bases between the germline ends. DNA of the CDR3: TGCAGCGTCTGGGACGGACACGGGCAGCCCCAGCATTTT. Amino acid sequence: CSVWDGHGQPQHF.

This clone has only a few counts. The chain couples TRBV11-2 to TRBJ2-4; TRBD1 agrees at 8 bases. V lost 4 bases, J lost 0 bases, and 5 bases stayed unmatched. Germline loops: CDR1 SGHAT, CDR2 FQNNGV. This CDR3 region has 16 residues. CDR3 DNA: TGTGCCAGCAGCTATCGGACAGGGCAAGCCAAAAACATTCAGTACTTC. Translated: CASSYRTGQAKNIQYF.

This clone was seen more than once but under ten times. The V gene is TRBV9, the J gene TRBJ2-7; D not certain. Germline CDR1 SGDLS, CDR2 YYNGEE. V was cut by 0 bases and J by 6 bases, with 16 bases left in between. The CDR3 has 15 amino acids. This chain's CDR3 is CASSVATSEHSEQYF. In nucleotides, the CDR3 is TGTGCCAGCAGCGTAGCAACATCGGAACATAGCGAGCAGTACTTC.

The chain has TRBV9 and TRBJ1-2; 9 bases map to TRBD1. This CDR3 is built from 15 residues. Trimming cost V 2 bases and J 4 bases; bases outside gene matches: 6. Looked up from germline, CDR1 is SGDLS and CDR2 is YYNGEE. The CDR3 DNA sequence: TGTGCCAGCAGCGTTACCGGGACAGGGAGCTATGGCTACACCTTC. Residues: CASSVTGTGSYGYTF.

This clone appeared a single time. This sequence joins TRBV7-2 and TRBJ2-1, with a weak D call TRBD1 (5 bases). Germline V lookup: CDR1 SGHTA, CDR2 FQGNSA. The CDR3 covers 15 residues. Trimming removed 1 base from V and 2 bases from J, with 9 bases in between. The CDR3 nucleotides are TGTGCCAGCAGCTTAGTCACAGGTACCTACAATGAGCAGTTCTTC. Translated, it gives CASSLVTGTYNEQFF.

This chain connects TRBV7-2 to TRBJ1-3, with TRBD1 as a possible D gene (5 bases). This CDR3 has 16 amino acids. V was trimmed by 2 bases and J by 0 bases, leaving 11 bases between them. In germline, CDR1 is SGHTA, CDR2 FQGNSA. The DNA of the CDR3 is TGTGCCAGCAGCTTAAGGGATAGGGGCTCTGGAAACACCATATATTTT. Its translation is CASSLRDRGSGNTIYF.

This chain uses TRBV7-8 with TRBJ2-1, with 8 positions matching TRBD1. After removal of 7 bases from V and 7 bases from J, the junction contained 9 bases not matched to a gene. The germline CDR1 and CDR2 sequences are SGHVS and FQNEAQ. The CDR3 totals 14 residues. The CDR3 nucleotides are TGTGCCAGCACGAGAGACAGGGGTGGTAATGAGCAGTTCTTC. Amino acids: CASTRDRGGNEQFF.

V gene TRBV21-1 combines with J gene TRBJ1-4; the table's D call TRBD1 went unverified against the DNA. TRBV21-1 represents a pseudogene. This CDR3 contains 16 residues. CDR3 DNA sequence: TGTGCCAGCAGCACGGACAGGGTGGCAACTAATGAAAAACTGTTTTTT. It is translated as CASSTDRVATNEKLFF.

The chain couples TRBV11-2 to TRBJ1-1; D remains unclear. CDR3 size: 14 residues. Germline lookup yields CDR1 SGHAT and CDR2 FQNNGV. V lost 1 base and J 2 bases, leaving 8 bases between the germline ends. The CDR3 is CASSLGRANTEAFF. The CDR3 DNA reads TGTGCCAGCAGCTTAGGTCGGGCTAACACTGAAGCTTTCTTT.

The chain recombines TRBV28 with TRBJ2-7; tentatively, D is TRBD1 (5 bases). V shed 3 bases and J shed 10 bases, with 10 bases lying between them. Germline CDR1 MDHEN, CDR2 SYDVKM. The CDR3 is 11 amino acids. Here the CDR3 DNA reads TGTGCCAGCAGTTTCGGACACGCCCAGTACTTC. This sequence encodes CASSFGHAQYF.

The CDR3 region is CASSQGRGTPGSPLHF. The CDR3 DNA reads as TGCGCCAGCAGCCAAGGGCGGGGGACTCCTGGTTCACCCCTCCACTTT. The chain has TRBV4-1 and TRBJ1-6; tentatively, D is TRBD1 (5 bases). This CDR3 is 16 amino acids long. Trimming shortened V by 1 base and J by 9 bases, and 16 bases separated the two germline ends. Germline V gives CDR1 MGHRA, CDR2 YSYEKL.

This clone was counted once. The rearrangement joins TRBV6-6 to TRBJ2-1, with unresolved D. The V gene's germline CDR1 is MNHNY and CDR2 SVGAGI (reference sequence). This CDR3 region has 11 residues. Trimming took off 10 bases at V and 3 bases at J, with 7 bases between the two ends. CDR3 in amino acids: CATRDYNEQFF. The DNA of the CDR3 is TGTGCCACTAGGGACTACAATGAGCAGTTCTTC.

The chain links TRBV30 to TRBJ1-5; D may be TRBD1 (6 bases). V lost 2 bases and J 7 bases, leaving 12 bases between the germline ends. The CDR3 totals 13 residues. CDR1 is GTSNPN, CDR2 SVGIG, per germline (reference sequence). This CDR3 is CAWSLDSGQPQHF. CDR3 nucleotides: TGTGCCTGGAGTCTGGACAGTGGGCAGCCCCAGCATTTT.

This clone showed up just a few times. The chain uses TRBV9 and TRBJ1-3; D remains unclear. V was shortened by 0 bases and J by 0 bases, with 10 bases between the two germline ends. The CDR3 spans 16 residues. Germline lookup yields CDR1 SGDLS and CDR2 YYNGEE. The CDR3 protein is CASSVGQQHSGNTIYF. Written as DNA, the CDR3 is TGTGCCAGCAGCGTAGGGCAGCAGCACTCTGGAAACACCATATATTTT.

V usage is TRBV27 and J usage is TRBJ2-7; 14 bases agree with TRBD2. Germline loops: CDR1 MNHEY, CDR2 SMNVEV (reference sequence). The CDR3 contains 14 residues. Trimming at V came to 6 bases and at J to 6 bases, leaving 4 bases not matched to a gene. The DNA of the CDR3 is TGTGCCAGCAGACCGGGACTAGCGGGGGCCGAGCAGTACTTC. It codes for CASRPGLAGAEQYF.

This clone was detected only a few times. CDR3 nucleotide sequence: TGCGCCAGCAGCTCCGGGACAGCTAATGAAAAACTGTTTTTT. This encodes CASSSGTANEKLFF. J is TRBJ1-4 and V is TRBV5-1, with 7 bases aligning to TRBD1. Unmatched junction bases numbered 2, after V lost 3 bases and J lost 3 bases. The CDR3 contains 14 residues. Germline V lookup: CDR1 SGHRS, CDR2 YFSETQ.

The chain links TRBV21-1 to TRBJ2-3; the D segment call TRBD2 is taken from the table without a DNA check. TRBV21-1 is a pseudogene. The CDR3 contains 14 residues. The CDR3 nucleotides are TGTGCCAGCAGTACTAGCGGGAGTTCAGATACGCAGTATTTT. The encoded protein is CASSTSGSSDTQYF.

The CDR3 coding sequence is TGTGCCAGCAGTTTAGCGTCTACCCCAACTAGGCCCTACGAGCAGTACTTC. Its protein product is CASSLASTPTRPYEQYF. The V gene is TRBV28, the J gene TRBJ2-5, with D possibly TRBD2 on 5 matching bases. The J call may not be correct, given that the DNA end is closer to TRBJ2-7. Germline CDR1 reads MDHEN; CDR2 reads SYDVKM. CDR3 size: 17 residues.

The chain is built from TRBV9 and TRBJ2-5; 11 positions agree with TRBD2. Germline-derived CDR1 and CDR2 are SGDLS and YYNGEE. V shed 3 bases, J shed 3 bases, and the junction held 7 bases outside the gene matches. The CDR3 sequence is 16 residues long. In nucleotides, the CDR3 is TGTGCCAGCAGCGCCCTAGCGGGAGGAAGGAAAGAGACCCAGTACTTC. Its translation: CASSALAGGRKETQYF.

This rearrangement joins TRBV11-2 to TRBJ1-1; possible D gene TRBD1, 5 bases. Germline V CDR1 and CDR2: SGHAT, FQNNGV. This CDR3 is 13 amino acids long. V was cut by 5 bases and J by 5 bases, with 12 bases left in between. In DNA, the CDR3 is TGTGCCAGCAGCCCCTATGGGGGGACTGAAGCTTTCTTT. As protein: CASSPYGGTEAFF. The full variable domain, in which reference TRBV11-2 and TRBJ1-1 provide the parts outside the CDR3, is EAGVAQSPRYKIIEKRQSVAFWCNPISGHATLYWYQQILGQGPKLLIQFQNNGVVDDSQLPKDRFSAERLKGVDSTLKIQPAKLEDSAVYLCASSPYGGTEAFFGQGTRLTVV.

The genes are TRBV9 and TRBJ2-7; D not resolved. CDR1 and CDR2 from the germline V gene are SGDLS and YYNGEE. CDR3 length: 13 residues. Trimming took off 0 bases at V and 3 bases at J, with 7 bases between the two ends. This CDR3 is CASSVGPGYEQYF. The CDR3 DNA sequence: TGTGCCAGCAGCGTAGGCCCGGGCTACGAGCAGTACTTC.

The chain links TRBV19 to TRBJ2-5; 12 bases map to TRBD2. V shed 4 bases, J shed 4 bases, and the junction held 10 bases outside the gene matches. Germline V gives CDR1 LNHDA, CDR2 SQIVND (reference sequence). CDR3 size: 17 residues. This CDR3 is CASSTPHRLAGVETQYF. CDR3 coding DNA: TGTGCCAGTAGTACCCCTCATCGACTAGCGGGGGTAGAGACCCAGTACTTC.

The chain combines TRBV7-3 with TRBJ2-5, with 11 bases that match TRBD1. This CDR3 contains 15 residues. V gave up 4 bases and J gave up 5 bases; unmatched junction bases: 6. Germline values: CDR1 SGHTA, CDR2 FQGTGA. CDR3 nucleotides: TGTGCCAGCAGCTCTGCCGGGACAGGGGGGGAGACCCAGTACTTC. It codes for CASSSAGTGGETQYF.

J is TRBJ2-3 and V is TRBV7-3, with 9 bases identical to TRBD1. V lost 8 bases to trimming and J lost 1 base; unmatched junction nucleotides: 7. This CDR3 spans 15 amino acids. Per germline, CDR1 SGHTA and CDR2 FQGTGA. CDR3 coding DNA: TGTGCCAGCGGGGGACAGGGAATGGGCACAGATACGCAGTATTTT. This codes for CASGGQGMGTDTQYF.

This chain links TRBV14 with TRBJ2-6; D is unresolved. Germline V lookup: CDR1 SGHDN, CDR2 FVKESK. The CDR3 length is 13 residues. V was clipped by 4 bases and J by 2 bases, with 3 bases between them. In nucleotides, the CDR3 is TGTGCCAGCAGCCGTCCTGGGGCCAACGTCCTGACTTTC. It codes for CASSRPGANVLTF.

The chain carries TRBV4-3 and TRBJ1-2; possibly TRBD1 for D (6 bases). CDR1 is LGHNA and CDR2 is YSLEER in the germline V gene. The CDR3 sequence is 15 residues long. Trimming took 1 base from V and 6 from J, leaving 15 bases between them. The CDR3 DNA is TGCGCCAGCAGCCAAGCCGGGGGGACAAACGATGGCTACACCTTC. Protein sequence: CASSQAGGTNDGYTF.

The chain carries TRBV4-1 and TRBJ2-1, with 8 bases matching TRBD2. The CDR3 covers 17 residues. Trimming removed 0 bases from V and 2 bases from J; junction bases left unmatched: 6. Germline V gene data show CDR1 as MGHRA and CDR2 as YSYEKL. The CDR3 region is CASSQDQAGAPYNEQFF. The CDR3 coding sequence is TGCGCCAGCAGCCAAGATCAAGCGGGAGCCCCCTACAATGAGCAGTTCTTC.